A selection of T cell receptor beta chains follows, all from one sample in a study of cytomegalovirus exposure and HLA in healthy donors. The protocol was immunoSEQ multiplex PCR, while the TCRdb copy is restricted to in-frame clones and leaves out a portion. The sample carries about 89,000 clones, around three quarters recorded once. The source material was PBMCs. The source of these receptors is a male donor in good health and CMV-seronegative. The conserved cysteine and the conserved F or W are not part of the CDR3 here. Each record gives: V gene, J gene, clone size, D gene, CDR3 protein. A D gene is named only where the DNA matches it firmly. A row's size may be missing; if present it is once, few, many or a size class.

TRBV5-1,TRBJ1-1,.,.,ASSSDVGEAF
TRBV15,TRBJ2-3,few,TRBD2,ATSRGLSGRAGDTQY
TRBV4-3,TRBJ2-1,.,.,ASSQDLGKTVGGQF
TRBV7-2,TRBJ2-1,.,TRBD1,ASSLPQGANEQF
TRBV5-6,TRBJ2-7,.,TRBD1,ASSLTGFSYEQY
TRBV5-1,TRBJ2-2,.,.,ASSLVVATGELF
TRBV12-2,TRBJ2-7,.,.,ASRFHTTTYEQY
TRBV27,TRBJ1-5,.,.,ASGPVGTNQPQH
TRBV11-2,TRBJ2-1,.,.,ASSLGLFPSSYNEQF
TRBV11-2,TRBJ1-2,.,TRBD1,ASSGQDPYNGYT
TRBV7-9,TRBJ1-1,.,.,ASSLRDTEAF
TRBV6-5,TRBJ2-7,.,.,ASSYSHGSYEQY
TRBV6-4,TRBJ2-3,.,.,ASSDGTSTDTQY
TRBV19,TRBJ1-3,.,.,ASNRQVSGNTIY
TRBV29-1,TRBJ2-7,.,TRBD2,SGIDSGTSYEQY